This T cell receptor (beta chain) emerged from a study of cytomegalovirus exposure and HLA in healthy donors. The CDR3 is 15 residues long. V shed 2 bases and J 2 bases; nucleotides not matched to a gene: 4. CDR1 LGHNA and CDR2 YNFKEQ come from the germline V gene. Regarding the study as a whole: Further analysis was carried out later, and it showed several of the most significant clusters appearing linked to common viral pathogens. In a later analysis, HLA-associated beta chains showed higher expansion and lower generation probabilities than comparable chains.

This clone has a handful of counts. The antigen is undetermined. Primers included in the PCR were 60 Vbeta and 13 Jbeta primers. Method: immunoSEQ multiplex PCR; TCRdb's copy keeps in-frame clones and lacks some. The sample gives over 65,000 clones, roughly 80% of which show up once; 7.8% is in the top ten. Everyone who donated was a healthy bone marrow donor. The sample comprised PBMCs. The clonotype was recovered from a man aged 55 to 70 in good health and CMV-seropositive. The chain joins TRBV4-2 to TRBJ1-2; 8 bases are shared with TRBD1. Here the CDR3 reads CASSQPPGGNYGYTF. In nucleotides, the CDR3 is TGTGCCAGCAGCCAACCGCCAGGGGGCAACTATGGCTACACCTTC.